These 5 T cell receptor beta chains share one sample of origin, sequenced in a study of blood T cell repertoires in COVID-19. Only in-frame clones appear in the TCRdb table, and some are missing; sequencing was by immunoSEQ multiplex PCR. The sample has roughly 68,000 clones, about nine tenths seen once. Material: peripheral blood. Every receptor here comes from a man aged 45-65 years with active COVID-19.

A word on this clone: The sample holds other DNA sequences that translate to the same CDR3. This chain connects TRBV7-2 to TRBJ2-3; the match to TRBD1 covers 7 bases. The CDR3 covers 14 residues. After removal of 1 base from V and 4 bases from J, the junction contained 2 bases not matched to a gene. The germline V gene encodes CDR1 SGHTA and CDR2 FQGNSA. This CDR3 reads CASSLGRGSDTQYF. The CDR3 DNA reads TGTGCCAGCAGCTTAGGCAGGGGGTCAGATACGCAGTATTTT. The complete variable domain, with remaining parts taken from reference TRBV7-2 and TRBJ2-3, reads GAGVSQSPSNKVTEKGKDVELRCDPISGHTALYWYRQSLGQGLEFLIYFQGNSAPDKSGLPSDRFSAERTGGSVSTLTIQRTQQEDSAVYLCASSLGRGSDTQYFGPGTRLTVL.

This clone showed up just a few times. The chain employs TRBV7-2 and TRBJ2-2; unclear D gene. The CDR3 runs to 16 residues. Trimming cost V 1 base and J 4 bases, with 13 bases left between them. The V gene's germline CDR1 is SGHTA and CDR2 FQGNSA. CDR3 sequence: CASSLVISTSTGELFF. The CDR3 nucleotides are TGTGCCAGCAGCTTAGTCATCTCGACTTCCACCGGGGAGCTGTTTTTT.

This clone was picked up a small number of times. The chain is built from TRBV28 and TRBJ2-7; no definite D call. CDR3 length equals 16 residues. Trimming took 3 bases from V and 0 from J, leaving 15 bases between them. Per the germline V gene, CDR1 is MDHEN and CDR2 is SYDVKM. The CDR3 region has the DNA TGTGCCAGCAGTTTCCCCGCGCGATCCGGCTCCTACGAGCAGTACTTC. Its translation: CASSFPARSGSYEQYF.

The rearrangement uses TRBV28 and TRBJ2-1, with D perhaps matching TRBD2 (5 bases). V was pared by 3 bases and J by 1 base, with 7 bases between. The CDR3 is 14 residues long. Germline CDR1 reads MDHEN; CDR2 reads SYDVKM. The CDR3 protein is CASSFGISYNEQFF. The CDR3 DNA sequence: TGTGCCAGCAGTTTCGGGATATCCTACAATGAGCAGTTCTTC. The whole variable domain, remainder taken from reference TRBV28 and TRBJ2-1, is DVKVTQSSRYLVKRTGEKVFLECVQDMDHENMFWYRQDPGLGLRLIYFSYDVKMKEKGDIPEGYSVSREKKERFSLILESASTNQTSMYLCASSFGISYNEQFFGPGTRLTVL.

The chain couples TRBV6-5 to TRBJ1-1; D remains unclear. The germline V and J ends were trimmed by 0 bases and 7 bases, with 12 bases remaining between them. CDR1 is MNHEY, CDR2 SVGAGI, per germline. The CDR3 covers 14 residues. DNA of the CDR3: TGTGCCAGCAGTTACTCGAGCGTTAACCGTGAAGCTTTCTTT. Translation: CASSYSSVNREAFF.